The 19 T cell receptor beta chains presented below share a single source sample, sequenced in a study (dated by TCRdb to between 2015 and 2017). Library preparation used 5' RACE. Sequenced using an Illumina MiSeq. TCRdb cleaned the public reads at Q25 with fastp, built clones with MiXCR and kept in-frame beta chains. One record per CDR3 amino acid sequence lists the most common genes and DNA. This sample has about 55,000 distinct CDR3 sequences in its table, and over 15% of those were observed once. The ten largest account for roughly 2.4% of the sample. Sequenced sample: naive CD4+ T cells sorted from blood. This specimen's cell subset or site label, interpreted: naive CD4+ T cells, CD4+CD45RA+CD25-. Receptor source: a female donor with breast cancer.

This clonotype occurred many times. The chain links TRBV5-1 to TRBJ2-2; D may be TRBD1 or TRBD2 (5 bases each). Trimming cost V 4 bases and J 7 bases, with 20 bases left between them. Germline CDR1 reads SGHRS; CDR2 reads YFSETQ. This CDR3 region has 16 residues. The CDR3, as DNA: TGCGCCAGCAGCGCGATTCCGGGACCACCTGTCGGGGAGCTGTTTTTT. Amino acid sequence: CASSAIPGPPVGELFF. Looking up the rest from reference TRBV5-1 and TRBJ2-2 gives the full variable domain: KAGVTQTPRYLIKTRGQQVTLSCSPISGHRSVSWYQQTPGQGLQFLFEYFSETQRNKGNFPGRFSGRQFSNSRSEMNVSTLELGDSALYLCASSAIPGPPVGELFFGEGSRLTVL.

The table lists this clonotype with many counts. V is TRBV10-3 and J is TRBJ2-3; D gene unclear. This CDR3 spans 14 amino acids. Germline V gene lookup returns CDR1 ENHRY and CDR2 SYGVKD. Deletions cut 0 bases from V and 0 bases from J, with 4 bases between. Written as DNA, the CDR3 is TGTGCCATCAGTGAGTCTTTGAGCACAGATACGCAGTATTTT. Translating it yields CAISESLSTDTQYF.

In its sample, this clonotype was seen many times. As DNA, the CDR3 is TGTGCCACCACCCCCGGGCGTGGTTCCTACGAGCAGTACTTC. This codes for CATTPGRGSYEQYF. This sequence joins TRBV6-5 and TRBJ2-7, with no clear D. Trimming removed 10 bases at V and 1 base at J, with 17 bases between. The germline V gene has CDR1 MNHEY and CDR2 SVGAGI. The CDR3 runs to 14 residues.

The CDR3 protein is CAIAAPNTGELFF. CDR3 coding DNA: TGTGCCATCGCCGCGCCGAACACCGGGGAGCTGTTTTTT. V usage is TRBV10-3 and J usage is TRBJ2-2, with unresolved D. Trimming shortened V by 8 bases and J by 0 bases, and 7 bases separated the two germline ends. The CDR3 has 13 residues. CDR1 is ENHRY, CDR2 SYGVKD, per germline.

This clonotype has a handful of counts. The chain couples TRBV24-1 to TRBJ2-3, with D possibly TRBD2 on 6 matching bases. The CDR3 extends over 13 amino acids. Germline V gene lookup returns CDR1 KGHDR and CDR2 SFDVKD. Trimming took 2 bases from V and 5 from J, leaving 7 bases between them. DNA of the CDR3: TGTGCCACCAGTGATTCGGGAGAAGATACGCAGTATTTT. It codes for CATSDSGEDTQYF.

This clonotype was found many times. The chain couples TRBV7-2 to TRBJ2-1; D gene uncertain. In germline, CDR1 is SGHTA, CDR2 FQGNSA. The CDR3 extends over 15 amino acids. The V end was cut by 5 bases, the J end by 2 bases, with 13 bases between. The CDR3 DNA reads TGTGCCAGCAGCCCCGATCGGGTAACCTACAATGAGCAGTTCTTC. It specifies CASSPDRVTYNEQFF.

Turning to this clonotype: This could be a read error, since a much larger clone is one nucleotide away. V is TRBV28 and J is TRBJ2-7; no definite D call. V lost 6 bases and J lost 7, with 16 bases in between. There are 13 residues in the CDR3. The V gene's germline CDR1 is MDHEN and CDR2 SYDVKM. CDR3 DNA sequence: TGTGCCAGCAGCCCCGGGTCAGCGAGTGAGCAGTACTTC. Amino acids: CASSPGSASEQYF.

This rearrangement joins TRBV5-1 to TRBJ2-1; 8 bases map to TRBD2. The CDR3 spans 18 residues. After removal of 4 bases from V and 0 bases from J, the junction contained 12 bases not matched to a gene. The V gene's germline CDR1 is SGHRS and CDR2 YFSETQ. CDR3 in DNA: TGCGCCAGCAGCCCCCGCGTAACTAGCGGATTCTCCTACAATGAGCAGTTCTTC. Its translation is CASSPRVTSGFSYNEQFF.

The genes are TRBV28 and TRBJ1-2, with TRBD1 matching over 7 bases. Per germline, CDR1 MDHEN and CDR2 SYDVKM. The CDR3 totals 15 residues. The V segment lost 6 bases and the J segment 8 bases; nucleotides outside the gene matches: 15. The CDR3 spells CASRFLTTGFRGYTF. In nucleotides, the CDR3 is TGTGCCAGCAGATTCCTAACGACAGGGTTTCGGGGCTACACCTTC.

This clonotype came up a few times. The gene calls are TRBV12-3 or TRBV12-4 and TRBJ2-1; 9 bases fit TRBD2. V lost 7 bases, J lost 11 bases, and 6 bases stayed unmatched. This CDR3 spans 12 amino acids. The CDR3 DNA sequence: TGTGCCAGCACTCCGACTAGCGGAAAGCAGTTCTTC. Protein: CASTPTSGKQFF.

V is TRBV7-3 and J is TRBJ2-3; 10 bases agree with TRBD2. The CDR3 is 16 amino acids. Losses at the gene ends were 6 bases for V and 6 bases for J; bases not matched to a gene: 12. Germline CDR1 and CDR2: SGHTA and FQGTGA. The CDR3 nucleotides read TGTGCCAGCAGTAAAAAGAGCGGGGGGGGGGCCGATACGCAGTATTTT. Its protein is CASSKKSGGGADTQYF.

This sequence joins TRBV5-1 and TRBJ1-5; D is possibly TRBD1 (5 bases). The CDR3 is made up of 14 amino acids. CDR1 and CDR2 from the germline V gene are SGHRS and YFSETQ. Trimming removed 3 bases at V and 7 bases at J, with 14 bases between. Here the CDR3 DNA reads TGCGCCAGCAGCTCGAGGGGAGGCCGGCAGCCCCAGCATTTT. Its translation: CASSSRGGRQPQHF.

There are many counts of this clonotype. The V call is TRBV28, the J call TRBJ1-2; D unresolved. V was cut by 9 bases and J by 4 bases, with 15 bases left in between. Germline V gene data show CDR1 as MDHEN and CDR2 as SYDVKM. The CDR3 has 13 amino acids. The DNA for the CDR3 is TGTGCCAGTTACCTTCGCGCAGGCTATGGCTACACCTTC. The encoded protein is CASYLRAGYGYTF.

This clonotype was counted many times. This chain joins TRBV20-1 and TRBJ1-2; no firm D call. Germline V gene data show CDR1 as DFQATT and CDR2 as SNEGSKA (reference sequence). Between the trimmed V and J ends, which lost 7 bases and 4 bases, there was a span of 7 bases. The CDR3 extends over 10 amino acids. The CDR3 nucleotides are TGCAGTGTACAGTCCTATGGCTACACCTTC. This gives the protein CSVQSYGYTF.

This clonotype was found a few times. The rearrangement joins TRBV20-1 to TRBJ2-1, with D possibly TRBD1 on 6 matching bases. The CDR3 length is 16 residues. CDR1 is DFQATT, CDR2 SNEGSKA, per germline (reference sequence). The V end was cut by 4 bases, the J end by 0 bases, with 16 bases between. The CDR3 DNA reads as TGCAGTGCTACCTACCTCAGGGGAAGCTCCTACAATGAGCAGTTCTTC. This gives the protein CSATYLRGSSYNEQFF.

This chain connects TRBV3-1 to TRBJ1-4; TRBD1 is a possible D gene (6 bases). Germline V gene lookup returns CDR1 LGHDT and CDR2 YNNKEL (reference sequence). The V and J ends lost 1 base and 5 bases respectively, with 17 bases between them. The CDR3 runs to 17 residues. The CDR3 nucleotides are TGTGCCAGCAGCCAAGGGGACACCGGGACTGACAATGAAAAACTGTTTTTT. Encoded protein: CASSQGDTGTDNEKLFF.

This rearrangement joins TRBV7-8 to TRBJ2-5; D ambiguous. V dropped 1 base and J dropped 5 bases, with 11 bases sitting between them. There are 14 residues in the CDR3. CDR1 is SGHVS and CDR2 is FQNEAQ in the germline V gene. The CDR3 protein is CASSLEISQETQYF. For the CDR3, the DNA is TGTGCCAGCAGCTTAGAGATCAGTCAGGAGACCCAGTACTTC.

Notes on this clonotype: The junction departs from the called germline gene at one end, perhaps through a read error. This chain connects TRBV7-2 to TRBJ2-1; TRBD2 matches at 13 bases. The germline V gene has CDR1 SGHTA and CDR2 FQGNSA. The CDR3 length is 18 residues. The CDR3 sequence: CASSTRTRTSGSYNEQSF. The CDR3 region has the DNA TGTGCCAGCAGCACCCGAACCAGGACTAGCGGGAGTTACAATGAGCAGTCCTTC. Looking up the rest from reference TRBV7-2 and TRBJ2-1 gives the full variable domain: GAGVSQSPSNKVTEKGKDVELRCDPISGHTALYWYRQSLGQGLEFLIYFQGNSAPDKSGLPSDRFSAERTGGSVSTLTIQRTQQEDSAVYLCASSTRTRTSGSYNEQSFGPGTRLTVL.

The sample holds a few counts of this clonotype. CDR3 DNA: TGTGCCAGCACCCCTTGGGCCAAAAACATTCAGTACTTC. Amino acids: CASTPWAKNIQYF. This chain joins TRBV28 and TRBJ2-4, with D uncertain. Looked up from germline, CDR1 is MDHEN and CDR2 is SYDVKM. Trimming pared 7 bases from V and 1 base from J, leaving 8 bases between. The CDR3 totals 13 residues.